This passage covers 16 T cell receptor beta chains from one sample sequenced in a study of blood T cell repertoires in COVID-19. The protocol was immunoSEQ multiplex PCR, while the TCRdb copy is restricted to in-frame clones and leaves out a portion. The sample lists around 290,000 clones, over 75% seen once, with 0.75% to 1% in the top ten. The sequenced sample consisted of PBMCs or T cells enriched from blood (not recorded which). The origin of the receptors is a woman aged 25 to 39 who had recovered from COVID-19.

V and J are TRBV4-1 and TRBJ2-7; TRBD2 agrees at 8 bases. Germline V gene sequence: CDR1 MGHRA, CDR2 YSYEKL. The CDR3 contains 15 residues. V dropped 4 bases and J dropped 9; count of bases not matched to a gene: 14. CDR3 in amino acids: CASSPASGSREGQYF. The CDR3 bases are TGCGCCAGCAGCCCCGCCTCAGGGTCTCGGGAGGGGCAGTACTTC.

This chain uses TRBV4-3 with TRBJ1-1; TRBD1 is a possible D gene (6 bases). V shed 5 bases and J shed 5 bases, with 12 bases lying between them. This CDR3 has 13 amino acids. The V gene's germline CDR1 is LGHNA and CDR2 YSLEER. The CDR3 nucleotides read TGCGCCAGCAGCTTACAGGGAGGGACTGAAGCTTTCTTT. It translates to CASSLQGGTEAFF.

This clone has more than one count but fewer than ten. The gene calls are TRBV3-1 (or the pseudogene TRBV3-2) and TRBJ1-1, with unresolved D. Trimming took off 1 base at V and 5 bases at J, with 8 bases between the two ends. This CDR3 has 13 amino acids. Germline V lookup: CDR1 LGHDT, CDR2 YNNKEL (reference sequence). This CDR3 reads CASSQATRTEAFF. The CDR3 nucleotides are TGTGCCAGCAGCCAAGCGACACGGACTGAAGCTTTCTTT.

The chain links TRBV30 to TRBJ2-7; TRBD2 agrees at 8 bases. Germline V gives CDR1 GTSNPN, CDR2 SVGIG (reference sequence). With 0 bases clipped from V and 4 bases from J, the junction kept 11 bases outside the gene matches. The CDR3 is 16 amino acids. CDR3 sequence (DNA): TGTGCCTGGAGTGTACGGACTAGCCGAACCTTTTACGAGCAGTACTTC. It translates to CAWSVRTSRTFYEQYF. Complete variable domain (other parts from reference TRBV30 and TRBJ2-7): SQTIHQWPATLVQPVGSPLSLECTVEGTSNPNLYWYRQAAGRGLQLLFYSVGIGQISSEVPQNLSASRPQDRQFILSSKKLLLSDSGFYLCAWSVRTSRTFYEQYFGPGTRLTVT.

This chain links TRBV21-1 with TRBJ1-1; the table's D call TRBD1 went unverified against the DNA. TRBV21-1 is designated a pseudogene. The CDR3 is 15 amino acids. The chain's CDR3 is CASSQRRGTDTEAFF. DNA of the CDR3: TGTGCCAGCAGCCAAAGAAGGGGTACGGACACTGAAGCTTTCTTT.

The V and J genes are TRBV15 and TRBJ1-5; D may be TRBD1 (5 bases). This CDR3 has 15 residues. In germline, CDR1 is LNHNV, CDR2 YYDKDF (reference sequence). The V end lost 1 base, the J end lost 2 bases, and 9 bases lay between the germline ends. The CDR3 region is CATSRAPRGNQPQHF. For the CDR3, the DNA is TGTGCCACCAGCAGAGCGCCCAGGGGCAATCAGCCCCAGCATTTT.

The chain couples TRBV11-2 to TRBJ1-2; D ambiguous. Germline V gene data show CDR1 as SGHAT and CDR2 as FQNNGV. This CDR3 has 13 residues. Trimming cost V 3 bases and J 6 bases, with 11 bases left between them. CDR3 nucleotide sequence: TGTGCCAGCAGCTTGAGAGAGAACCATGGCTACACCTTC. This gives the protein CASSLRENHGYTF. The full variable domain, completed using reference TRBV11-2 and TRBJ1-2, is EAGVAQSPRYKIIEKRQSVAFWCNPISGHATLYWYQQILGQGPKLLIQFQNNGVVDDSQLPKDRFSAERLKGVDSTLKIQPAKLEDSAVYLCASSLRENHGYTFGSGTRLTVV.

The chain recombines TRBV7-2 with TRBJ2-1, with a tentative D call TRBD2 (6 bases). Trimming removed 5 bases from V and 6 bases from J, with 20 bases in between. The germline gives CDR1 SGHTA, CDR2 FQGNSA. CDR3 length equals 16 residues. The chain's CDR3 is CASSPHLEGRLNEQFF. Here the CDR3 DNA reads TGTGCCAGCAGCCCTCACCTGGAGGGCCGTCTCAATGAGCAGTTCTTC.

This chain uses TRBV7-6 with TRBJ2-1, with 9 bases identical to TRBD2. The germline V gene encodes CDR1 SGHVS and CDR2 FNYEAQ. The CDR3 has 17 amino acids. J was trimmed by 1 base and V by 5 bases; bases with no gene match: 9. CDR3 in DNA: TGTGCCAGCAGCCTATTTAGCGGGAGCCCTTCCTACAATGAGCAGTTCTTC. Its protein is CASSLFSGSPSYNEQFF.

The chain uses TRBV6-5 and TRBJ2-2, with 8 positions matching TRBD1. Germline trimming cut 5 bases from V and 6 bases from J; bases unmatched to any gene: 8. CDR1 is MNHEY and CDR2 is SVGAGI in the germline V gene. The CDR3 has 15 amino acids. The CDR3 sequence is CASSTRGQGPGELFF. The CDR3 DNA reads as TGTGCCAGCAGTACAAGAGGACAGGGCCCCGGGGAGCTGTTTTTT.

The gene calls are TRBV27 and TRBJ1-1, with D uncertain. Germline V gene sequence: CDR1 MNHEY, CDR2 SMNVEV (reference sequence). V dropped 6 bases and J dropped 1 base, with 6 bases sitting between them. This CDR3 has 12 residues. The CDR3 loop is CASSVGNTEAFF. CDR3 DNA sequence: TGTGCCAGCAGCGTCGGGAACACTGAAGCTTTCTTT.

The rearrangement uses TRBV28 and TRBJ2-3; TRBD2 agrees at 13 bases. Germline trimming cut 5 bases from V and 5 bases from J; bases unmatched to any gene: 10. From germline, CDR1 is MDHEN and CDR2 SYDVKM. This CDR3 is built from 17 residues. CDR3 protein: CASSPGPGLAGIDTQYF. The CDR3 bases are TGTGCCAGCAGTCCTGGGCCGGGACTAGCGGGAATAGATACGCAGTATTTT.

This chain links TRBV19 with TRBJ2-3, with a possible D match to TRBD2 (5 bases). Trimming stripped 7 bases from V and 0 bases from J, with 11 bases between. This CDR3 region has 14 residues. Germline V gives CDR1 LNHDA, CDR2 SQIVND (reference sequence). In nucleotides, the CDR3 is TGTGCCAGTACCGAGAGGGCCAGCACAGATACGCAGTATTTT. This codes for CASTERASTDTQYF.

V gene TRBV13 combines with J gene TRBJ2-1; possible D gene TRBD2, 5 bases. V was pared by 6 bases and J by 9 bases, with 9 bases between. CDR1 and CDR2 (germline): PRHDT, FYEKMQ (reference sequence). The CDR3 extends over 11 amino acids. In nucleotides, the CDR3 is TGTGCCAGCAGGGCCGAGGGTGAGCAGTTCTTC. It yields the protein CASRAEGEQFF.

The chain has TRBV5-6 and TRBJ2-7, with D perhaps matching TRBD1 (5 bases). CDR3 length equals 15 residues. Germline V CDR1 and CDR2: SGHDT, YYEEEE. V was clipped by 4 bases and J by 3 bases, with 17 bases between them. CDR3 amino acids: CASSPAQGRVYEQYF. The CDR3, as DNA: TGTGCCAGCAGCCCGGCCCAGGGTAGGGTCTACGAGCAGTACTTC.

V is TRBV18 and J is TRBJ1-2; maybe TRBD1 (6 bases). The V gene lost 2 bases and the J gene lost 1 base, with 17 bases spanning the gap. There are 17 residues in the CDR3. The V gene's germline CDR1 is KGHSH and CDR2 LQKENI. The CDR3 loop is CASSPTRQELLNYGYTF. In DNA form, the CDR3 reads TGTGCCAGCTCACCAACCAGACAGGAGCTACTTAACTATGGCTACACCTTC.